Listed below are T cell receptor beta chains from one sample, sequenced in a study of cytomegalovirus exposure and HLA in healthy donors. Only in-frame clones appear in the TCRdb table, and some are missing; sequencing was by immunoSEQ multiplex PCR. The table has 65,000 to 95,000 clones, around 80% seen once. Material: PBMCs. The source of these receptors is a man aged 25-45 years in good health and CMV-seronegative. CDR3s include the opening cysteine and the closing phenylalanine or tryptophan. Fields, in order: J gene, clone size, V gene, D gene, CDR3 protein, CDR3 DNA. The D gene is left open where the match is weak. A clone size is listed for some rows: how often the clone was seen (once, few, many), or a class if it is expanded.

>TRBJ2-5|-|TRBV18|TRBD2
CASSPLGGGYQETQYF
TGTGCCAGCTCGCCTCTGGGCGGGGGTTACCAAGAGACCCAGTACTTC
>TRBJ1-4|-|TRBV6-5|-
CASSYSGGAPNEKLFF
TGTGCCAGCAGTTACTCCGGGGGGGCCCCGAATGAAAAACTGTTTTTT
>TRBJ1-2|-|TRBV6-5|TRBD1
CASSPGTGHSYGYTF
TGTGCCAGCAGTCCCGGGACAGGGCACTCGTATGGCTACACCTTC
>TRBJ2-1|-|TRBV18|-
CASSAFRQDLGSYNEQFF
TGTGCCAGCTCAGCTTTTCGACAGGATCTTGGTTCCTACAATGAGCAGTTCTTC
>TRBJ1-5|-|TRBV11-2|-
CASSLAGASNQPQHF
TGTGCCAGCAGCTTAGCTGGGGCGAGCAATCAGCCCCAGCATTTT
>TRBJ1-2|-|TRBV7-2|-
CASSFYQNDYGYTF
TGTGCCAGCAGCTTTTATCAGAACGACTATGGCTACACCTTC
>TRBJ2-4|-|TRBV11-2|TRBD2
CASSLSGGRSNIQYF
TGTGCCAGCAGCTTATCCGGCGGGAGGTCCAACATTCAGTACTTC
>TRBJ1-4|-|TRBV19|-
CASRDPNEKLFF
TGTGCCAGCCGGGATCCGAATGAAAAACTGTTTTTT
>TRBJ2-3|-|TRBV5-1|TRBD1
CASSLATGGLDTQYF
TGCGCCAGCAGCTTGGCGACAGGGGGTTTAGATACGCAGTATTTT
>TRBJ2-2|few|TRBV10-3|TRBD2
CAILGLAGANTGELFF
TGTGCCATCCTAGGACTAGCGGGAGCAAACACCGGGGAGCTGTTTTTT
>TRBJ1-2|few|TRBV30|-
CAWSVDQGRQYYGYTF
TGTGCCTGGAGTGTCGACCAGGGAAGGCAGTACTATGGCTACACCTTC
>TRBJ1-1|-|TRBV5-1|-
CASTPRGNTEAFF
TGCGCCAGCACCCCTCGGGGGAACACTGAAGCTTTCTTT